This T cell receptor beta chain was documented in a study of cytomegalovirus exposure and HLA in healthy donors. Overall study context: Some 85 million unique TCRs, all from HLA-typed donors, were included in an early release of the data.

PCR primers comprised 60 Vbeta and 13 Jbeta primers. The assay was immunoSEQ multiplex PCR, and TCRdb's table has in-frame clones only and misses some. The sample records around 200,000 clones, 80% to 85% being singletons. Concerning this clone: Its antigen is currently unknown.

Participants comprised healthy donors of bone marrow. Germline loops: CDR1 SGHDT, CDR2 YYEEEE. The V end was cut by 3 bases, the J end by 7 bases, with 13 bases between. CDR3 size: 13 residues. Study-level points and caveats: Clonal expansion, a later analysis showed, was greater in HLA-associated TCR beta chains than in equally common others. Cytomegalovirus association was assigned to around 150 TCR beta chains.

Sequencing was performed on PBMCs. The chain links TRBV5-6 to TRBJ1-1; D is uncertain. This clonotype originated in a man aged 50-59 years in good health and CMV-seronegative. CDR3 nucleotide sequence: TGTGCCAGCAGCTCAGATAAATATCGTGAAGCTTTCTTT. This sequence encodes CASSSDKYREAFF.